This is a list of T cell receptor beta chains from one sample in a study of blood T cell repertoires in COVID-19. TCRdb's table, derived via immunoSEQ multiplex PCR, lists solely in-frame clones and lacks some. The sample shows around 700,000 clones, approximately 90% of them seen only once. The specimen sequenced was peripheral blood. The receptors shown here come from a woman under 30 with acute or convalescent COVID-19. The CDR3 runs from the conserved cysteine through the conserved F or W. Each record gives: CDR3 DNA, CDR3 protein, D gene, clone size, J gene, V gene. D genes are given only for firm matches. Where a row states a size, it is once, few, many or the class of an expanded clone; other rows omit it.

CDR3nt: TGTGCCAGCAGCGTCGACGGGACTCTCACCTACGAGCAGTACTTC; CDR3aa: CASSVDGTLTYEQYF; d_gene: -; abundance: -; j_gene: TRBJ2-7; v_gene: TRBV9
CDR3nt: TGTGCCAGCAGTTACGGGGAGAGGTCTTCACCCCTCCACTTT; CDR3aa: CASSYGERSSPLHF; d_gene: -; abundance: -; j_gene: TRBJ1-6; v_gene: TRBV6-5
CDR3nt: TGTGCCAGCAGCTCGGGGGAGATCCGCACAGATACGCAGTATTTT; CDR3aa: CASSSGEIRTDTQYF; d_gene: -; abundance: -; j_gene: TRBJ2-3; v_gene: TRBV7-3
CDR3nt: TGTGCCAGCAGCCAGACTCTAGGGGAGGGCTATGGCTACACCTTC; CDR3aa: CASSQTLGEGYGYTF; d_gene: -; abundance: -; j_gene: TRBJ1-2; v_gene: TRBV11-2
CDR3nt: TGCGCCAGCAGCCACGGACAGGGGGACGATGGCTACACCTTC; CDR3aa: CASSHGQGDDGYTF; d_gene: TRBD1; abundance: -; j_gene: TRBJ1-2; v_gene: TRBV4-3
CDR3nt: TGTGCCAGCAGCCATGGACAGGAAGCTTTCTTT; CDR3aa: CASSHGQEAFF; d_gene: -; abundance: -; j_gene: TRBJ1-1; v_gene: TRBV7-3
CDR3nt: TGTGCCAGCAGCTTAGGCCGGGACAGGCTCTATGGCTACACCTTC; CDR3aa: CASSLGRDRLYGYTF; d_gene: TRBD1; abundance: -; j_gene: TRBJ1-2; v_gene: TRBV13
CDR3nt: TGTGCCAGTAGTATTGACTGGAAAGGGGGATCACCCCTCCACTTT; CDR3aa: CASSIDWKGGSPLHF; d_gene: -; abundance: once; j_gene: TRBJ1-6; v_gene: TRBV19
CDR3nt: TGTGCCACCAGGGGACAGCCGAACACTGAAGCTTTCTTT; CDR3aa: CATRGQPNTEAFF; d_gene: TRBD1; abundance: -; j_gene: TRBJ1-1; v_gene: TRBV6-5
CDR3nt: TGTGCCAGCTCACCGGATTCTAGCCAGCCCCAGCATTTT; CDR3aa: CASSPDSSQPQHF; d_gene: -; abundance: many; j_gene: TRBJ1-5; v_gene: TRBV18
CDR3nt: TGTGCCAGCAGCCAAGGGGGGCCGGGCGAGCAGTACTTC; CDR3aa: CASSQGGPGEQYF; d_gene: -; abundance: -; j_gene: TRBJ2-7; v_gene: TRBV3-1/TRBV3-2
CDR3nt: TGTGCCAGCAGTAAGACAGCGAACTATGGCTACACCTTC; CDR3aa: CASSKTANYGYTF; d_gene: -; abundance: -; j_gene: TRBJ1-2; v_gene: TRBV12-3/TRBV12-4
CDR3nt: TGTGCCAGCAGCCGTAGTAACACTGAAGCTTTCTTT; CDR3aa: CASSRSNTEAFF; d_gene: -; abundance: -; j_gene: TRBJ1-1; v_gene: TRBV5-8
CDR3nt: TGTGCCAGCAGCAAAGATAAGTTGGCCCCCGGGGGACCGCCGAACACTGAAGCTTTCTTT; CDR3aa: CASSKDKLAPGGPPNTEAFF; d_gene: -; abundance: -; j_gene: TRBJ1-1; v_gene: TRBV21-1
CDR3nt: TGCGCCAGCAGCGGGGGACAGTTGGCCTCTGGAAACACCATATATTTT; CDR3aa: CASSGGQLASGNTIYF; d_gene: TRBD1; abundance: -; j_gene: TRBJ1-3; v_gene: TRBV5-1
CDR3nt: TGTGCCAGCAGCTTAAGTGATAGCGCTGAAGCTTTCTTT; CDR3aa: CASSLSDSAEAFF; d_gene: -; abundance: -; j_gene: TRBJ1-1; v_gene: TRBV11-2
CDR3nt: TGCAGCGTCACGACAGGTACAGATACGCAGTATTTT; CDR3aa: CSVTTGTDTQYF; d_gene: -; abundance: -; j_gene: TRBJ2-3; v_gene: TRBV29-1
CDR3nt: TGTGCCAGCAGCCCTGCGGAGCGGGGCGACAATGAGCAGTTCTTC; CDR3aa: CASSPAERGDNEQFF; d_gene: TRBD2; abundance: -; j_gene: TRBJ2-1; v_gene: TRBV11-3
CDR3nt: TGTGCCTGGACTTCGGACAGGGAAGTGTTTTTT; CDR3aa: CAWTSDREVFF; d_gene: TRBD1; abundance: -; j_gene: TRBJ1-4; v_gene: TRBV30
CDR3nt: TGTGCCAGCAGCCCGGGGGGGCGGACGCTGGTTGGCTACACCTTC; CDR3aa: CASSPGGRTLVGYTF; d_gene: -; abundance: -; j_gene: TRBJ1-2; v_gene: TRBV3-1/TRBV3-2
CDR3nt: TGTGCCAGCTCAGCCGGGGGGGAGGGCGGTCAGCCCCAGCATTTT; CDR3aa: CASSAGGEGGQPQHF; d_gene: -; abundance: -; j_gene: TRBJ1-5; v_gene: TRBV18
CDR3nt: TGTGCCAGCAGGTCCGGGACAGATAACTATGGCTACACCTTC; CDR3aa: CASRSGTDNYGYTF; d_gene: TRBD1; abundance: -; j_gene: TRBJ1-2; v_gene: TRBV6-5
CDR3nt: TGTGCCAGCAGCGACTTGACAGGGGGGTTCGACTATGGCTACACCTTC; CDR3aa: CASSDLTGGFDYGYTF; d_gene: TRBD1; abundance: -; j_gene: TRBJ1-2; v_gene: TRBV9
CDR3nt: TGTGCCAGCAGCTGGTTCGGTTCTGGTAACTATGGCTACACCTTC; CDR3aa: CASSWFGSGNYGYTF; d_gene: -; abundance: -; j_gene: TRBJ1-2; v_gene: TRBV7-8
CDR3nt: TGTGCCAGCAGCTTAGCCCGAGTCCCCATAGATGATACGCAGTATTTT; CDR3aa: CASSLARVPIDDTQYF; d_gene: -; abundance: -; j_gene: TRBJ2-3; v_gene: TRBV7-8
CDR3nt: TGCGCCAGCAGCACGACGGGGGGCTCCTACGAGCAGTACTTC; CDR3aa: CASSTTGGSYEQYF; d_gene: TRBD2; abundance: -; j_gene: TRBJ2-7; v_gene: TRBV5-1
CDR3nt: TGTGCCAGCACCCCAGGAAACACCATATATTTT; CDR3aa: CASTPGNTIYF; d_gene: -; abundance: -; j_gene: TRBJ1-3; v_gene: TRBV12-3/TRBV12-4
CDR3nt: TGTGCCACCAGCAGGAAGGACAGGGAGTCTTTCTTT; CDR3aa: CATSRKDRESFF; d_gene: TRBD1; abundance: once; j_gene: TRBJ1-1; v_gene: TRBV15
CDR3nt: TGCGCCAGCAGCTCAAGGGAAGAGGGCACATACGAGCAGTACTTC; CDR3aa: CASSSREEGTYEQYF; d_gene: -; abundance: -; j_gene: TRBJ2-7; v_gene: TRBV4-1
CDR3nt: TGTGCCAGCAGCTCGATGACAGGGCTCGGGGCCAACGTCCTGACTTTC; CDR3aa: CASSSMTGLGANVLTF; d_gene: TRBD1; abundance: -; j_gene: TRBJ2-6; v_gene: TRBV5-4
CDR3nt: TGTGCCAGCAGCCAAGAAAAGGCGGGTCAGCCCCAGCATTTT; CDR3aa: CASSQEKAGQPQHF; d_gene: -; abundance: -; j_gene: TRBJ1-5; v_gene: TRBV3-1/TRBV3-2
CDR3nt: TGTGCCAGCAGCTTCCTCTCGAGTGGTACGCAGTATTTT; CDR3aa: CASSFLSSGTQYF; d_gene: -; abundance: -; j_gene: TRBJ2-3; v_gene: TRBV7-2
CDR3nt: TGTGCCAGCAGCTTGAGGGGACAGGGTAGCTATGGCTACACCTTC; CDR3aa: CASSLRGQGSYGYTF; d_gene: TRBD1; abundance: -; j_gene: TRBJ1-2; v_gene: TRBV5-8
CDR3nt: TGTGCCAGCAGCCAAGTAATCTACGAGCAGTACTTC; CDR3aa: CASSQVIYEQYF; d_gene: -; abundance: -; j_gene: TRBJ2-7; v_gene: TRBV3-1/TRBV3-2
CDR3nt: TGTGCCAGCAGCGTAGGAGGGACCTACGAGCAGTACTTC; CDR3aa: CASSVGGTYEQYF; d_gene: -; abundance: -; j_gene: TRBJ2-7; v_gene: TRBV9
CDR3nt: TGTGCCAGCAGCATAATCCTTCCGGTCCACAATTCACCCCTCCACTTT; CDR3aa: CASSIILPVHNSPLHF; d_gene: -; abundance: once; j_gene: TRBJ1-6; v_gene: TRBV2
CDR3nt: TGCGCCAGTAGGGACAGGGCCGACACCGGGGAGCTGTTTTTT; CDR3aa: CASRDRADTGELFF; d_gene: TRBD1; abundance: -; j_gene: TRBJ2-2; v_gene: TRBV5-1
CDR3nt: TGCGCCAGCAGCTTGGTAATGGGGGAGGGAACAGATACGCAGTATTTT; CDR3aa: CASSLVMGEGTDTQYF; d_gene: TRBD2; abundance: -; j_gene: TRBJ2-3; v_gene: TRBV5-1
CDR3nt: TGTGCCAGCAGCGGACGGGACAGCCTCTACGCAATGAACACTGAAGCTTTCTTT; CDR3aa: CASSGRDSLYAMNTEAFF; d_gene: TRBD1; abundance: -; j_gene: TRBJ1-1; v_gene: TRBV9
CDR3nt: TGTGCCAGCTCACCCTCCCGGGGGTCTGGAAACACCATATATTTT; CDR3aa: CASSPSRGSGNTIYF; d_gene: -; abundance: few; j_gene: TRBJ1-3; v_gene: TRBV18